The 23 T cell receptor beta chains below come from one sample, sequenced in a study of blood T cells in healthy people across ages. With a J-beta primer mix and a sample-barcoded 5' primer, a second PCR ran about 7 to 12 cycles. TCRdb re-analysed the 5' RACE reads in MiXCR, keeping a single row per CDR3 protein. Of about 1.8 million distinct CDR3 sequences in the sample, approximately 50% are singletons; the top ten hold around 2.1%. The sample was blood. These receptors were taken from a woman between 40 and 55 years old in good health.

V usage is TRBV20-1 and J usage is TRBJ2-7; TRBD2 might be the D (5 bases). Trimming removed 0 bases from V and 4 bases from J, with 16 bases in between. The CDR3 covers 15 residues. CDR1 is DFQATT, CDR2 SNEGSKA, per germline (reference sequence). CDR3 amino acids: CSARDRGRIGYEQYF. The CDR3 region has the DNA TGCAGTGCTAGAGATCGGGGAAGGATAGGTTACGAGCAGTACTTC.

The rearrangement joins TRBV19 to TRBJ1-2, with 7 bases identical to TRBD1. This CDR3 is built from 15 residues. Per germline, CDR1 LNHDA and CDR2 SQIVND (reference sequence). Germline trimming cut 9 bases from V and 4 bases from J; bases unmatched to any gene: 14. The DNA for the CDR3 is TGTGCCAGCGCGACCGGGACAGAAAAAATCTATGGCTACACCTTC. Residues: CASATGTEKIYGYTF.

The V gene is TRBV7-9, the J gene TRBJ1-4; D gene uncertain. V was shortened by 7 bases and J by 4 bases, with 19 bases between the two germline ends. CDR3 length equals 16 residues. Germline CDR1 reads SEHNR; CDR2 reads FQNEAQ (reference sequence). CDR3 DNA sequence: TGTGCCAGCACCCTCCGAACGGGCAGCATTAATGAAAAACTGTTTTTT. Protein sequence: CASTLRTGSINEKLFF.

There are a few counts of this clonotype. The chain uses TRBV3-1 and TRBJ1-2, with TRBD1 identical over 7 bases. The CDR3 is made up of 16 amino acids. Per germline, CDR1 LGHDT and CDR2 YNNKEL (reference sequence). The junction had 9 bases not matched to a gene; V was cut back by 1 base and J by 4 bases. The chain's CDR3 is CASSQVVGQNPYGYTF. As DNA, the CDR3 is TGTGCCAGCAGCCAAGTAGTGGGACAGAACCCCTATGGCTACACCTTC. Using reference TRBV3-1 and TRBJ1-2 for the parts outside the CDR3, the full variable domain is DTAVSQTPKYLVTQMGNDKSIKCEQNLGHDTMYWYKQDSKKFLKIMFSYNNKELIINETVPNRFSPKSPDKAHLNLHINSLELGDSAVYFCASSQVVGQNPYGYTFGSGTRLTVV.

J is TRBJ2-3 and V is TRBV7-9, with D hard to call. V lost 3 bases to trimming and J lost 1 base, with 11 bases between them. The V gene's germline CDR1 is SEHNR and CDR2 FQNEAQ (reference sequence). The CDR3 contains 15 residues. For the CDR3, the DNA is TGTGCCAGCAGCTTTATCCAGGTTCGCACAGATACGCAGTATTTT. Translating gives CASSFIQVRTDTQYF.

CDR3 residues: CASSSRSKNGQYF. In DNA, the CDR3 is TGTGCCAGCAGCTCTCGGAGTAAGAATGGGCAGTACTTC. J is TRBJ2-5 and V is TRBV7-8; D gene uncertain. Germline lookup yields CDR1 SGHVS and CDR2 FQNEAQ. Trimming removed 4 bases at V and 11 bases at J, with 17 bases between. CDR3 size: 13 residues.

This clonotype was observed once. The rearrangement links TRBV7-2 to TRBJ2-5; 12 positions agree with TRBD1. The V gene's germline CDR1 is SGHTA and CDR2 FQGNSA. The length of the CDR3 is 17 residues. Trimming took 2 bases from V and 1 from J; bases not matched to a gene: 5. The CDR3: CASSLRGQGALQETQYF. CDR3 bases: TGTGCCAGCAGCTTAAGGGGACAGGGGGCCCTCCAAGAGACCCAGTACTTC.

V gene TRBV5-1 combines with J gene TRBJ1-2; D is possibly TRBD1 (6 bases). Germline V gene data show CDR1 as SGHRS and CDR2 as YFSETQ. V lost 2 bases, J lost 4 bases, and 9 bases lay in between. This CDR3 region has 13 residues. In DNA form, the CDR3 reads TGCGCCAGCAGCTTCGACAGGCCCTATGGCTACACCTTC. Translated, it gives CASSFDRPYGYTF.

The CDR3 DNA follows: TGCGCCAGCAGCCAAGATCTGGCGGGGGGCATCTATGAGCAGTTCTTC. This encodes CASSQDLAGGIYEQFF. This sequence joins TRBV4-3 and TRBJ2-1, with TRBD2 identical over 8 bases. This CDR3 is 16 amino acids long. Germline V gene sequence: CDR1 LGHNA, CDR2 YSLEER. Trimming removed 0 bases from V and 8 bases from J; junction bases left unmatched: 9.

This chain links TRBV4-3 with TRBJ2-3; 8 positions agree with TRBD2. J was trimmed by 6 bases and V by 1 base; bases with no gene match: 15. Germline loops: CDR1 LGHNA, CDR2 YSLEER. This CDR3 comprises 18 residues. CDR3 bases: TGCGCCAGCAGCCAAGGTATAGGAGCGGGGGTCCGTCAGGATACGCAGTATTTT. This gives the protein CASSQGIGAGVRQDTQYF.

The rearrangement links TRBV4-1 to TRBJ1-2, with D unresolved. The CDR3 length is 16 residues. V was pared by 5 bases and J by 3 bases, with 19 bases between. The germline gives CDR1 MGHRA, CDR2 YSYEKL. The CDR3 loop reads CASSLVDRAQDYGYTF. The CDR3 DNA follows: TGCGCCAGCAGCTTAGTGGACCGCGCGCAGGACTATGGCTACACCTTC.

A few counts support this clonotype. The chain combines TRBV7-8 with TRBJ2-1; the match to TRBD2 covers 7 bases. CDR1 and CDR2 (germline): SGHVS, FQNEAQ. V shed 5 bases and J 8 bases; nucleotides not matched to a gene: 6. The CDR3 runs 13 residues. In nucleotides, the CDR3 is TGTGCCAGCAGCCTCCGGGAGGTGGATGAGCAGTTCTTC. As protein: CASSLREVDEQFF.

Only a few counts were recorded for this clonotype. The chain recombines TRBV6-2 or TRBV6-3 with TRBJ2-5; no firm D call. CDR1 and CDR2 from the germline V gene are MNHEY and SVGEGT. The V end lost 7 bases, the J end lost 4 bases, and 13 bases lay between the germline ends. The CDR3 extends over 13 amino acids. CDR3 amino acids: CASTGVYRETQYF. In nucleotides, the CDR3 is TGTGCCAGCACGGGCGTCTACCGAGAGACCCAGTACTTC.

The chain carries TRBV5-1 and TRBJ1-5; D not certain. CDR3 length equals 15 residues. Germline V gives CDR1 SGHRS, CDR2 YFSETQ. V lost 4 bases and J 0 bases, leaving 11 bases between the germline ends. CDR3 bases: TGCGCCAGCAGCCCTGCGGGTACTAGCAATCAGCCCCAGCATTTT. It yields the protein CASSPAGTSNQPQHF.

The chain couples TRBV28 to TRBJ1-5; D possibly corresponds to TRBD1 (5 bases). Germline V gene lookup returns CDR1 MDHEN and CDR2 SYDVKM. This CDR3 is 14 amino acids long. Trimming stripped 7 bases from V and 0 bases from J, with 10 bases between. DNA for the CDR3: TGTGCCAGCAAACAGGTTTTTAGCAATCAGCCCCAGCATTTT. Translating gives CASKQVFSNQPQHF. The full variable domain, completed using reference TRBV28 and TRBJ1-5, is DVKVTQSSRYLVKRTGEKVFLECVQDMDHENMFWYRQDPGLGLRLIYFSYDVKMKEKGDIPEGYSVSREKKERFSLILESASTNQTSMYLCASKQVFSNQPQHFGDGTRLSIL.

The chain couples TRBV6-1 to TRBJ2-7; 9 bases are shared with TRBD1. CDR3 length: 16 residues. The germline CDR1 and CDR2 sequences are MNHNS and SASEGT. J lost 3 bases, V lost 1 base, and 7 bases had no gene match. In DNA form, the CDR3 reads TGTGCCAGCAGTGAAGTCCTGGGACAGGGAATCTACGAGCAGTACTTC. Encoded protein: CASSEVLGQGIYEQYF.

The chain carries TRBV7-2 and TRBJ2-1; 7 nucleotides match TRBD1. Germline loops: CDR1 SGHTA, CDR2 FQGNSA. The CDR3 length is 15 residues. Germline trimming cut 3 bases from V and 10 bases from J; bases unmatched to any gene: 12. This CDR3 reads CASSLRLDRRGEQFF. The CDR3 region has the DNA TGTGCCAGCAGCTTGAGGTTGGACCGCAGGGGGGAGCAGTTCTTC.

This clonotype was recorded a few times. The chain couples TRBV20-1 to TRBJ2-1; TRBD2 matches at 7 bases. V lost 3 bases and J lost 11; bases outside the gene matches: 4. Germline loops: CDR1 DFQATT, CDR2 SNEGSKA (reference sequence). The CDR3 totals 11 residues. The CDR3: CSASAGEKQFF. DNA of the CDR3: TGCAGTGCTAGCGCGGGGGAGAAGCAGTTCTTC.

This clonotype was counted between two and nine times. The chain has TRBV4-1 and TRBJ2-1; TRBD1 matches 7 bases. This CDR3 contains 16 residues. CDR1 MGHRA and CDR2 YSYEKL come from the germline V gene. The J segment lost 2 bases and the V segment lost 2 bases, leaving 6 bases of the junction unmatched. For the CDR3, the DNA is TGCGCCAGCAGCCAACCTGGGACAGCGACCTACAATGAGCAGTTCTTC. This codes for CASSQPGTATYNEQFF.

The CDR3 DNA sequence: TGTGCCAGCAGCCAAGATTACGGGAAGACTGAGCAGTACTTC. This sequence encodes CASSQDYGKTEQYF. The V call is TRBV4-2, the J call TRBJ2-7; tentative D call: TRBD2 (5 bases). Germline values: CDR1 LGHNA, CDR2 YNFKEQ. The CDR3 loop spans 14 amino acids. V dropped 0 bases and J dropped 7 bases, with 13 bases sitting between them.

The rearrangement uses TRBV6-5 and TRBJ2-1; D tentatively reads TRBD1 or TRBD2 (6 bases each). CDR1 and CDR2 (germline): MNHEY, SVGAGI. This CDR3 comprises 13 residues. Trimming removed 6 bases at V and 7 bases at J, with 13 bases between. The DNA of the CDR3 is TGTGCCAGCAGGGAGCAGGGGAGGAATGAGCAGTTCTTC. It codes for CASREQGRNEQFF.

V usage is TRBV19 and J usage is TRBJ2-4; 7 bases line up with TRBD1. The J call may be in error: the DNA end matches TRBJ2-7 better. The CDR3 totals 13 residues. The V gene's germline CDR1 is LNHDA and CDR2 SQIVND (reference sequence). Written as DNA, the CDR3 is TGTGCCAGTAGTAACAGGGGATACGGCGAGCAGTACTTC. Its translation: CASSNRGYGEQYF.

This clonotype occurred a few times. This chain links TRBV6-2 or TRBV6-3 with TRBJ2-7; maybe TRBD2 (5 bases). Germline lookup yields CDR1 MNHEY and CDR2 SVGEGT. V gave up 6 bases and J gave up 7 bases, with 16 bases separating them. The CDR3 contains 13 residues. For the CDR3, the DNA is TGTGCCAGCAGCGACTCGGGAAGGCGAGAGCAGTACTTC. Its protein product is CASSDSGRREQYF.